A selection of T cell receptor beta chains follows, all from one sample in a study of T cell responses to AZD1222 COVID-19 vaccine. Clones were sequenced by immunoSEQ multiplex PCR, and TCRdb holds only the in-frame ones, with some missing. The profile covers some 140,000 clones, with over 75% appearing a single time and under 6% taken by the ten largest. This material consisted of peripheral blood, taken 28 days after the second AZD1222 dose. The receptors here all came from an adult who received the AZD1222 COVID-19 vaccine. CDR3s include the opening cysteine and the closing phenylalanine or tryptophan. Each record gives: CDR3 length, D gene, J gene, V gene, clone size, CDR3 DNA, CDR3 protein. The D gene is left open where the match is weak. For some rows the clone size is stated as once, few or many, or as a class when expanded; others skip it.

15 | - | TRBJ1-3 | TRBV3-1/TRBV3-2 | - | TGTGCCAGCAGTAAACATCAGGGATCTGGAAACACCATATATTTT | CASSKHQGSGNTIYF
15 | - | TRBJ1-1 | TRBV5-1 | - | TGCGCCAGCAGCTCCATTGGGGACTCGAACACTGAAGCTTTCTTT | CASSSIGDSNTEAFF
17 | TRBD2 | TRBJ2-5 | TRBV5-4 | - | TGTGCCAGCAGCTTGGGGGCTAGCGGAGGAACACAAGAGACCCAGTACTTC | CASSLGASGGTQETQYF
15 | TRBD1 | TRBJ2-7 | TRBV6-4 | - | TGTGCCAGCAGTTTTACCGGGACAGATACCTACGAGCAGTACTTC | CASSFTGTDTYEQYF
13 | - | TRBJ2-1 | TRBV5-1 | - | TGCGCCAGCAGCTTAAGACAGGACAATGAGCAGTTCTTC | CASSLRQDNEQFF
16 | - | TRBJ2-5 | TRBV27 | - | TGTGCCAGCAGTTTTTCCAGACCTTACCGAACGGAGACCCAGTACTTC | CASSFSRPYRTETQYF
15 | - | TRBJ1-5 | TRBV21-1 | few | TGTGCCAGCAGCAGGCTCCTCAGGGTCGTACAGCCCCAGCATTTT | CASSRLLRVVQPQHF
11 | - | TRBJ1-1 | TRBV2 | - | TGTGCCAGCAGGTGGGGCCCTGAAGCTTTCTTT | CASRWGPEAFF
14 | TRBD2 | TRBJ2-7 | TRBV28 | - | TGTGCCAGCAGTTTAATTAGCGGGGCCTACGAGCAGTACTTC | CASSLISGAYEQYF
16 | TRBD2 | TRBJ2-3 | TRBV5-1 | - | TGCGCCAGCAGCCTAGGGACTAGCGGAGGCGAAGATACGCAGTATTTT | CASSLGTSGGEDTQYF
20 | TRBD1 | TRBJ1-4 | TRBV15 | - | TGTGCCACCAGCAGAGAAAAGTTTCTGACAGGGGGGTCAATTAATGAAAAACTGTTTTTT | CATSREKFLTGGSINEKLFF
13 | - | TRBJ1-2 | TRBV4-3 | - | TGCGCCAGCAGCCGGACTCTAACAGGTGGCTACACCTTC | CASSRTLTGGYTF
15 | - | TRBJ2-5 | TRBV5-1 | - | TGCGCCAGCAGCTTGGTAAACGGGATCGGAGAGACCCAGTACTTC | CASSLVNGIGETQYF
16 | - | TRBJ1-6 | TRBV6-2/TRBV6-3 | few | TGTGCCAGCAGTCTCGGACAGCCCCGGAACAATTCACCCCTCCACTTT | CASSLGQPRNNSPLHF
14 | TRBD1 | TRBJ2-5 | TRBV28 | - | TGTGCCAGCAGTTACTCGGACAGGGCAGAGACCCAGTACTTC | CASSYSDRAETQYF
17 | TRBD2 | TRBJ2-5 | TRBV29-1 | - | TGCAGCGCTTGGGGCGGAAGGAGCGGGGGGTACCAAGAGACCCAGTACTTC | CSAWGGRSGGYQETQYF
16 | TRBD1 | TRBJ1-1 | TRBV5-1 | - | TGCGCCAGCAGCCACCGGACAGGGCTCATGAACACTGAAGCTTTCTTT | CASSHRTGLMNTEAFF
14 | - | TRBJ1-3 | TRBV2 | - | TGTGCCAGCAGGGCACAGAGCTCTGGAAACACCATATATTTT | CASRAQSSGNTIYF
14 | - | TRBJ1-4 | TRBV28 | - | TGTGCCAGCAGTTTCCTGGGAAGGGTTGAAAAACTGTTTTTT | CASSFLGRVEKLFF
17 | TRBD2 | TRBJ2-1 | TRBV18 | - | TGTGCCAGCTCACCACCAGCGGGAGGGCCAATGGGGAATGAGCAGTTCTTC | CASSPPAGGPMGNEQFF
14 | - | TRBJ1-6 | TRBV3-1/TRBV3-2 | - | TGTGCCAGCAGCCTTGGACGGGTTAATTCACCCCTCCACTTT | CASSLGRVNSPLHF
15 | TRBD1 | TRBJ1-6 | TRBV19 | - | TGTGCCAGTAGTATAGGCGGGACAGGGGATTCACCCCTCCACTTT | CASSIGGTGDSPLHF
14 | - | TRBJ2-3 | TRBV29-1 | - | TGCAGCGTTGCGGGGCGGAGTAGCACAGATACGCAGTATTTT | CSVAGRSSTDTQYF
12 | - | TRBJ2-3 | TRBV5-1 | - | TGCGCCAGCAGCTTGAACACAGATACGCAGTATTTT | CASSLNTDTQYF